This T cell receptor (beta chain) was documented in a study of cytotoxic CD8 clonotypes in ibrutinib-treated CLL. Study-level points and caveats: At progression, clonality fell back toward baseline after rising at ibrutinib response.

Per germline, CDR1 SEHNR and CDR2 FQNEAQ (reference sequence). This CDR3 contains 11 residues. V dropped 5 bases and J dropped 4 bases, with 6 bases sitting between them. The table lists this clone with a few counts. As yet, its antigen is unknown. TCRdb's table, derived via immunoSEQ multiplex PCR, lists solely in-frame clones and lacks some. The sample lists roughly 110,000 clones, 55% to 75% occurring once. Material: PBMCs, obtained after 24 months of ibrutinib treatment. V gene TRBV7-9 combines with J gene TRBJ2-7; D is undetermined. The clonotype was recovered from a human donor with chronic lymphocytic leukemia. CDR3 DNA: TGTGCCAGCAGCACCGGATACGAGCAGTACTTC. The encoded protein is CASSTGYEQYF. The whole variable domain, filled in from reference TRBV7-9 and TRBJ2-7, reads DTGVSQNPRHKITKRGQNVTFRCDPISEHNRLYWYRQTLGQGPEFLTYFQNEAQLEKSRLLSDRFSAERPKGSFSTLEIQRTEQGDSAMYLCASSTGYEQYFGPGTRLTVT.